Below are 24 T cell receptor beta chains sequenced from a single sample in a study of shared clonotypes between healthy human individuals. Profiled with immunoSEQ multiplex PCR; TCRdb holds only in-frame clones, not every one. The table shows approximately 1.9 million clones, with just over 90% occurring only once. The naive CD8 fraction comprised CD45RO-negative cells positively selected for CCR7 and excluded terminally differentiated effector memory CD45RA+ cells. The sample taken for sequencing was naive CD8+ T cells from PBMCs. The receptors stem from a man aged 18 to 29 in good health. Some clones in this sample may be carry-over from other donors' samples.

The rearrangement joins TRBV13 to TRBJ2-7, with TRBD2 matching 9 bases. The V and J ends lost 5 bases and 1 base, in that order; junction bases with no gene match: 3. The V gene's germline CDR1 is PRHDT and CDR2 FYEKMQ (reference sequence). The CDR3 spans 14 residues. Here the CDR3 DNA reads TGTGCCAGCAGCGGGGGACTAGCATCCTACGAGCAGTACTTC. It encodes CASSGGLASYEQYF.

The chain has TRBV9 and TRBJ2-1, with 8 bases aligning to TRBD1. In germline, CDR1 is SGDLS, CDR2 YYNGEE. Trimming removed 3 bases from V and 0 bases from J; junction bases left unmatched: 8. The CDR3 has 17 amino acids. CDR3 sequence reads: CASSAGTGLGSYNEQFF. CDR3 coding DNA: TGTGCCAGCAGCGCCGGGACAGGCCTCGGCTCCTACAATGAGCAGTTCTTC.

The chain links TRBV5-6 to TRBJ1-4; D remains unclear. The length of the CDR3 is 13 residues. The germline gives CDR1 SGHDT, CDR2 YYEEEE. V lost 0 bases and J 14 bases, leaving 14 bases between the germline ends. CDR3 sequence reads: CASSLGFGKTLFF. Written as DNA, the CDR3 is TGTGCCAGCAGCTTGGGTTTCGGAAAAACTCTGTTTTTT.

The chain couples TRBV27 to TRBJ2-5; 8 nucleotides line up with TRBD2. After removal of 8 bases from V and 4 bases from J, the junction contained 12 bases not matched to a gene. The germline gives CDR1 MNHEY, CDR2 SMNVEV (reference sequence). This CDR3 spans 15 amino acids. CDR3 in amino acids: CASRWSGSVRETQYF. The DNA for the CDR3 is TGTGCCAGCCGATGGAGCGGGAGTGTACGAGAGACCCAGTACTTC.

This chain connects TRBV10-3 to TRBJ2-7; D remains ambiguous. Trimming shortened V by 0 bases and J by 0 bases, and 9 bases separated the two germline ends. Looked up from germline, CDR1 is ENHRY and CDR2 is SYGVKD. The CDR3 sequence is 15 residues long. Here the CDR3 DNA reads TGTGCCATCAGTGAGTCTCTCCTCAGCTCCTACGAGCAGTACTTC. Its translation is CAISESLLSSYEQYF.

V is TRBV27 and J is TRBJ2-7; 9 bases line up with TRBD1. This CDR3 region has 14 residues. The V segment lost 5 bases and the J segment 4 bases; nucleotides outside the gene matches: 6. Germline V gene sequence: CDR1 MNHEY, CDR2 SMNVEV (reference sequence). CDR3 nucleotide sequence: TGTGCCAGCAGTGGACGGACAGGGGTTTACGAGCAGTACTTC. It codes for CASSGRTGVYEQYF.

The chain is built from TRBV27 and TRBJ1-4; D ambiguous. V gave up 5 bases and J gave up 10 bases, with 11 bases separating them. The CDR3 sequence is 12 residues long. CDR1 is MNHEY, CDR2 SMNVEV, per germline (reference sequence). The CDR3: CASSPSFGKLFF. For the CDR3, the DNA is TGTGCCAGCAGTCCGTCGTTTGGAAAACTGTTTTTT.

J is TRBJ2-3 and V is TRBV4-1; D might be TRBD1 (6 bases). This CDR3 is built from 15 residues. The germline CDR1 and CDR2 sequences are MGHRA and YSYEKL. Trimming took 1 base from V and 2 from J, leaving 10 bases between them. The CDR3 DNA sequence: TGCGCCAGCAGCCAAGGGCAGGGGAACACAGATACGCAGTATTTT. The encoded protein is CASSQGQGNTDTQYF.

The chain is built from TRBV28 and TRBJ2-7; 10 nucleotides align to TRBD2. The V gene end was trimmed by 6 bases and the J gene end by 3 bases; junction bases not matched to a gene: 8. Per germline, CDR1 MDHEN and CDR2 SYDVKM. This CDR3 is 15 amino acids long. The CDR3 sequence is CASSRLAGEVYEQYF. For the CDR3, the DNA is TGTGCCAGCAGCCGACTAGCGGGCGAGGTCTACGAGCAGTACTTC.

Worth noting for this clone: The sample holds other DNA sequences that translate to the same CDR3. The chain combines TRBV27 with TRBJ2-1; 11 bases agree with TRBD2. This CDR3 has 15 amino acids. The V segment lost 4 bases and the J segment 5 bases; nucleotides outside the gene matches: 4. CDR1 and CDR2 from the germline V gene are MNHEY and SMNVEV (reference sequence). CDR3 nucleotides: TGTGCCAGCAGTTCCGGGACTAGCGGTAACAATGAGCAGTTCTTC. Protein product: CASSSGTSGNNEQFF.

The rearrangement links TRBV11-2 to TRBJ2-7; D unresolved. CDR1 and CDR2 (germline): SGHAT, FQNNGV. Trimming shortened V by 5 bases and J by 3 bases, and 17 bases separated the two germline ends. The CDR3 consists of 15 residues. This CDR3 is CASSQSYDGSYEQYF. As DNA, the CDR3 is TGTGCCAGCAGCCAAAGTTACGACGGAAGCTACGAGCAGTACTTC. Drawing the rest from reference TRBV11-2 and TRBJ2-7, the complete variable domain is EAGVAQSPRYKIIEKRQSVAFWCNPISGHATLYWYQQILGQGPKLLIQFQNNGVVDDSQLPKDRFSAERLKGVDSTLKIQPAKLEDSAVYLCASSQSYDGSYEQYFGPGTRLTVT.

V usage is TRBV15 and J usage is TRBJ2-2; D tentatively fits TRBD1 or TRBD2 (5 bases each). The germline CDR1 and CDR2 sequences are LNHNV and YYDKDF (reference sequence). The CDR3 length is 18 residues. V was trimmed by 5 bases and J by 5 bases, leaving 24 bases between them. The CDR3 nucleotides read TGTGCCACCAGCGACAAGCGTGGGGGAAAACTCGGGACCGGGGAGCTGTTTTTT. Residues: CATSDKRGGKLGTGELFF.

The chain combines TRBV7-6 with TRBJ2-5; no clear D. Trimming left V 5 bases short and J 0 bases short, with 7 bases between. Germline loops: CDR1 SGHVS, CDR2 FNYEAQ. This CDR3 spans 13 amino acids. The CDR3 sequence: CASSPAYQETQYF. CDR3 coding DNA: TGTGCCAGCAGCCCTGCGTACCAAGAGACCCAGTACTTC.

The chain recombines TRBV28 with TRBJ1-5, with unresolved D. Per germline, CDR1 MDHEN and CDR2 SYDVKM. The CDR3 loop spans 14 amino acids. V gave up 3 bases and J gave up 5 bases, with 11 bases separating them. CDR3 sequence (DNA): TGTGCCAGCAGTTTTAACCGGGGTGATCAGCCCCAGCATTTT. Its translation is CASSFNRGDQPQHF.

The sample holds one count of this clone. The chain carries TRBV27 and TRBJ2-3; D is undetermined. V gave up 7 bases and J gave up 4 bases, with 12 bases separating them. Germline CDR1 reads MNHEY; CDR2 reads SMNVEV (reference sequence). There are 13 residues in the CDR3. The CDR3 sequence is CASMGRTSDTQYF. As DNA, the CDR3 is TGTGCCAGCATGGGTAGGACCTCAGATACGCAGTATTTT.

The chain carries TRBV15 and TRBJ2-7; D possibly uses TRBD1 or TRBD2 (6 bases each). CDR1 is LNHNV, CDR2 YYDKDF, per germline (reference sequence). This CDR3 has 12 residues. V was trimmed by 9 bases and J by 2 bases, leaving 11 bases between them. The DNA of the CDR3 is TGTGCCACTGGAGGGACAACCTACGAGCAGTACTTC. Amino acid sequence: CATGGTTYEQYF.

The chain combines TRBV6-6 with TRBJ1-1; a possible D gene is TRBD1 (5 bases). Germline CDR1 is MNHNY and CDR2 is SVGAGI (reference sequence). The CDR3 totals 12 residues. V lost 6 bases and J 3 bases, leaving 8 bases between the germline ends. CDR3 residues: CASRAGDTEAFF. The CDR3, as DNA: TGTGCCAGCAGGGCGGGGGACACTGAAGCTTTCTTT.

The chain combines TRBV30 with TRBJ2-3, with no clear D. The CDR3 contains 14 residues. Trimming removed 5 bases at V and 2 bases at J, with 14 bases between. Germline lookup yields CDR1 GTSNPN and CDR2 SVGIG (reference sequence). In DNA form, the CDR3 reads TGTGCCTGGGCCGGGTGGTGGAACACAGATACGCAGTATTTT. Amino acids: CAWAGWWNTDTQYF.

The chain employs TRBV4-2 and TRBJ1-1; D unclear. Per germline, CDR1 LGHNA and CDR2 YNFKEQ. This CDR3 is 12 amino acids long. V shed 2 bases and J shed 8 bases, with 9 bases lying between them. CDR3 region: CASSQSGTEAFF. As DNA, the CDR3 is TGTGCCAGCAGCCAATCGGGAACCGAAGCTTTCTTT.

J is TRBJ2-2 and V is TRBV27; D is ambiguous. The CDR3 sequence is 15 residues long. V was trimmed by 1 base and J by 4 bases, leaving 10 bases between them. Per the germline V gene, CDR1 is MNHEY and CDR2 is SMNVEV (reference sequence). The CDR3 loop reads CASSLLADSTGELFF. In DNA, the CDR3 is TGTGCCAGCAGTTTATTAGCCGATAGCACCGGGGAGCTGTTTTTT.

The chain couples TRBV6-5 to TRBJ2-2; D is uncertain. In germline, CDR1 is MNHEY, CDR2 SVGAGI. CDR3 length: 16 amino acids. The V end lost 2 bases, the J end lost 1 base, and 11 bases lay between the germline ends. CDR3 nucleotides: TGTGCCAGCAGTTACCGGACCTTAGTGAACACCGGGGAGCTGTTTTTT. This codes for CASSYRTLVNTGELFF.

Details on this clone: This specimen includes other DNA sequences encoding the same CDR3. The V gene is TRBV2, the J gene TRBJ2-3; 7 nucleotides line up with TRBD2. Trimming removed 3 bases from V and 6 bases from J; junction bases left unmatched: 6. Per the germline V gene, CDR1 is SNHLY and CDR2 is FYNNEI. The CDR3 sequence is 14 residues long. CDR3 DNA sequence: TGTGCCAGCAGTGAGGGCGGGAGCGGCGATACGCAGTATTTT. Translated: CASSEGGSGDTQYF.

The rearrangement links TRBV11-2 to TRBJ2-6; D is unresolved. CDR3 length: 18 residues. Per the germline V gene, CDR1 is SGHAT and CDR2 is FQNNGV. Trimming shortened V by 0 bases and J by 2 bases, and 14 bases separated the two germline ends. CDR3 nucleotides: TGTGCCAGCAGCTTAGACCGGAGCACAAGGACTGGGGCCAACGTCCTGACTTTC. Its translation: CASSLDRSTRTGANVLTF.

On this clone: This CDR3 is also generated by other DNA sequences in the sample. This sequence joins TRBV10-2 and TRBJ2-7; D is ambiguous. Germline lookup yields CDR1 WSHSY and CDR2 SAAADI. V gave up 0 bases and J gave up 2 bases, with 2 bases separating them. This CDR3 has 12 residues. The CDR3 coding sequence is TGCGCCAGCAGTGAGTCCGCCTACGAGCAGTACTTC. The encoded protein is CASSESAYEQYF.